The source of this T cell receptor (beta chain) is a study of control samples from healthy donors and cancer patients. Sequencing used immunoSEQ multiplex PCR; TCRdb keeps in-frame clones, though not all of them. The sample consists of tens of thousands of clones, approximately 88% of them appearing once. The sample was PBMCs. The source is a man aged 65-85 years with lung cancer.

The CDR3 spells CSVGQSDNSPLHF. CDR3 DNA: TGCAGCGTTGGACAGAGCGATAATTCACCCCTCCACTTT. The chain uses TRBV29-1 and TRBJ1-6, with D perhaps matching TRBD1 (5 bases). This CDR3 is built from 13 residues. V was pared by 4 bases and J by 5 bases, with 9 bases between. The germline V gene encodes CDR1 SQVTM and CDR2 ANQGSEA.